Following are 21 T cell receptor beta chains from one sample sequenced in a study of neurological immune-mediated disorders. TCRdb passed the 5' RACE reads through MiXCR, listing each CDR3 protein once. Of 87,000 or so distinct CDR3 sequences in the sample, under 4.5% were seen once. Sequenced input: PBMCs. Receptors originate from a woman aged 45-59 years with multiple sclerosis.

This clonotype was counted ten times or more. This rearrangement joins TRBV4-2 to TRBJ2-7, with D uncertain. V was pared by 4 bases and J by 5 bases, with 9 bases between. The germline CDR1 and CDR2 sequences are LGHNA and YNFKEQ. This CDR3 contains 12 residues. This chain's CDR3 is CASSLGMNEQYF. DNA for the CDR3: TGTGCCAGCAGCCTGGGGATGAACGAGCAGTACTTC.

This clonotype was observed many times. The V and J genes are TRBV4-1 and TRBJ1-6, with D possibly being TRBD1 (5 bases). The CDR3 length is 16 residues. Germline-derived CDR1 and CDR2 are MGHRA and YSYEKL. With 7 bases removed from V and 0 bases from J, the gap between germline ends came to 13 bases. The CDR3: CASTGPGGSYNSPLHF. The CDR3 region has the DNA TGCGCCAGCACGGGGCCGGGGGGCTCCTATAATTCACCCCTCCACTTT.

This clonotype was counted many times. The CDR3 reads CASSPSRAVQETQYF. DNA of the CDR3: TGTGCCAGCAGCCCCTCCCGGGCAGTCCAAGAGACCCAGTACTTC. This chain joins TRBV7-2 and TRBJ2-5; D gene ambiguous. The CDR3 runs to 15 residues. V was pared by 5 bases and J by 1 base, with 14 bases between. Looked up from germline, CDR1 is SGHTA and CDR2 is FQGNSA.

Concerning this clonotype itself: This may arise from a read error, as a much more abundant clone is one base away. The CDR3 ends on some other residue instead of the conserved phenylalanine or tryptophan, so this is likely a read error. The CDR3 DNA sequence: TGCGCCACCTACGAGCAGTACTGC. Its translation: CATYEQYC. The V call is TRBV5-1, the J call TRBJ2-7; D unclear. Trimming stripped 9 bases from V and 2 bases from J, with 0 bases between. The CDR3 sequence is 8 residues long. Germline V gene data show CDR1 as SGHRS and CDR2 as YFSETQ.

Ten or more counts support this clonotype. The J gene is TRBJ2-3, the V gene TRBV7-9; D remains unclear. V lost 3 bases and J lost 1, with 11 bases in between. The CDR3 consists of 15 residues. In germline, CDR1 is SEHNR, CDR2 FQNEAQ (reference sequence). In nucleotides, the CDR3 is TGTGCCAGCAGCTTTCAGCTACGTGGCACAGATACGCAGTATTTT. This codes for CASSFQLRGTDTQYF.

A single count supports this clonotype. This sequence joins TRBV12-3 or TRBV12-4 and TRBJ2-7, with no clear D. This CDR3 has 15 residues. Trimming cost V 5 bases and J 2 bases, with 16 bases left between them. CDR3 region: CASSQPFKNTYEQYF. In nucleotides, the CDR3 is TGTGCCAGCAGTCAGCCGTTTAAAAACACCTACGAGCAGTACTTC.

At least ten counts were recorded for this clonotype. The V call is TRBV6-6, the J call TRBJ2-6; D is uncertain. The CDR3 totals 14 residues. Germline V gene data show CDR1 as MNHNY and CDR2 as SVGAGI (reference sequence). Trimming shortened V by 2 bases and J by 0 bases, and 2 bases separated the two germline ends. CDR3 DNA: TGTGCCAGCAGTTACCTCTCTGGGGCCAACGTCCTGACTTTC. Amino acid sequence: CASSYLSGANVLTF.

This clonotype has at least ten counts. V is TRBV27 and J is TRBJ1-4; TRBD1 is a possible D gene (5 bases). Germline V lookup: CDR1 MNHEY, CDR2 SMNVEV (reference sequence). The V end lost 1 base, the J end lost 0 bases, and 6 bases lay between the germline ends. The CDR3 is made up of 15 amino acids. The CDR3: CASSLWGATNEKLFF. CDR3 bases: TGTGCCAGCAGTTTATGGGGGGCAACTAATGAAAAACTGTTTTTT.

Ten or more counts support this clonotype. The chain carries TRBV7-2 and TRBJ2-2, with 7 bases matching TRBD2. This CDR3 has 14 amino acids. Germline CDR1 and CDR2: SGHTA and FQGNSA. With V trimmed by 5 bases and J by 5 bases, 5 bases remained unmatched. This chain's CDR3 is CASSPVSGTGELFF. The CDR3 bases are TGTGCCAGCAGCCCCGTTAGCGGGACCGGGGAGCTGTTTTTT.

At least ten counts were recorded for this clonotype. The chain recombines TRBV7-2 with TRBJ1-2; unclear D gene. Germline assignment: CDR1 SGHTA and CDR2 FQGNSA. The CDR3 runs to 14 residues. The V gene lost 1 base and the J gene lost 7 bases, with 13 bases spanning the gap. The CDR3 nucleotides read TGTGCCAGCAGCTTAGTTCCCGACCACACTGGCTACACCTTC. Translated, it gives CASSLVPDHTGYTF.

In this sample, this clonotype turned up many times. A read error may produce the germline difference seen at one junction end. V gene TRBV7-9 combines with J gene TRBJ1-2; tentatively, D is TRBD1 (5 bases). The germline gives CDR1 SEHNR, CDR2 FQNEAQ (reference sequence). The CDR3 runs 14 residues. The CDR3: CASSLAGTYYGYTF. The CDR3 nucleotides read TGTGCCAGCAGCCTAGCGGGGACCTACTATGGCTACACCTTC.

The table lists this clonotype with many counts. The V gene is TRBV6-2 or TRBV6-3, the J gene TRBJ2-1, with TRBD2 identical over 11 bases. V lost 6 bases and J lost 4; bases outside the gene matches: 14. The CDR3 is made up of 18 amino acids. Looked up from germline, CDR1 is MNHEY and CDR2 is SVGEGT. This chain's CDR3 is CASSLLAGEVYSYNEQFF. As DNA, the CDR3 is TGTGCCAGCAGCCTACTAGCGGGGGAGGTTTATTCGTACAATGAGCAGTTCTTC.

This clonotype was seen ten or more times. DNA for the CDR3: TGTGCCAGCAGCCCTCGACAGGGTTGGGGCGAGCAGTACTTC. It translates to CASSPRQGWGEQYF. The V gene is TRBV3-1, the J gene TRBJ2-7; 7 bases agree with TRBD1. Germline CDR1 and CDR2: LGHDT and YNNKEL (reference sequence). The CDR3 extends over 14 amino acids. The ends lost 4 bases at V and 6 bases at J; junction bases unmatched: 9.

In its sample, this clonotype was seen many times. The rearrangement uses TRBV10-2 and TRBJ2-3, with 7 bases identical to TRBD2. The ends lost 3 bases at V and 2 bases at J; junction bases unmatched: 5. This CDR3 contains 15 residues. Germline V gene data show CDR1 as WSHSY and CDR2 as SAAADI. Written as DNA, the CDR3 is TGCGCCAGCAGTGACCGGGGGGAACTCACAGATACGCAGTATTTT. Protein: CASSDRGELTDTQYF.

As for this clonotype: Just one base apart from a much larger clone, this may be a read error. The CDR3 sequence is CASSLKENQYF. CDR3 coding DNA: TGTGCCAGCAGCTTAAAAGAGAACCAGTACTTC. This chain links TRBV7-9 with TRBJ2-5, with no clear D. The CDR3 loop spans 11 amino acids. The germline V gene encodes CDR1 SEHNR and CDR2 FQNEAQ (reference sequence).

This clonotype was seen ten or more times. The chain carries TRBV6-2 or TRBV6-3 and TRBJ2-5, with 13 bases aligning to TRBD2. Germline V gives CDR1 MNHEY, CDR2 SVGEGT. This CDR3 comprises 16 residues. Unmatched junction bases numbered 8, after V lost 6 bases and J lost 4 bases. CDR3 loop: CASSNGLAGVGETQYF. The CDR3 coding sequence is TGTGCCAGCAGCAACGGACTAGCGGGGGTAGGAGAGACCCAGTACTTC.

Of note for this clonotype: The junction differs from germline at one of its ends, possibly a read error. The gene calls are TRBV7-9 and TRBJ2-1, with D possibly being TRBD2 (5 bases). Germline CDR1 reads SEHNR; CDR2 reads FQNEAQ (reference sequence). The CDR3 consists of 16 residues. The CDR3 DNA follows: TGTGCCAGCAGCCCCCCCACGGGATCCTACTACAATGCGCAGTTCTTC. Encoded protein: CASSPPTGSYYNAQFF.

This clonotype has at least ten counts. J is TRBJ1-1 and V is TRBV6-6; TRBD1 matches 11 bases. This CDR3 has 13 residues. CDR1 and CDR2 (germline): MNHNY, SVGAGI (reference sequence). Losses at the gene ends were 10 bases for V and 3 bases for J; bases not matched to a gene: 4. In DNA, the CDR3 is TGTGCCAACGGACAGGGGGCGGACACTGAAGCTTTCTTT. Residues: CANGQGADTEAFF.

The sample holds many counts of this clonotype. The chain combines TRBV4-1 with TRBJ2-7; D is possibly TRBD1 (7 bases). With 4 bases removed from V and 3 bases from J, the gap between germline ends came to 25 bases. This CDR3 region has 18 residues. Germline CDR1 reads MGHRA; CDR2 reads YSYEKL. For the CDR3, the DNA is TGCGCCAGCAGCCTGATTGATGGAGGGGGCAACGAGTTCTACGAGCAGTACTTC. This gives the protein CASSLIDGGGNEFYEQYF.

This clonotype was counted many times. The rearrangement joins TRBV27 to TRBJ2-7; 9 positions agree with TRBD1. Germline CDR1 MNHEY, CDR2 SMNVEV (reference sequence). The CDR3 has 16 residues. With 2 bases clipped from V and 10 bases from J, the junction kept 15 bases outside the gene matches. CDR3 bases: TGTGCCAGCAGTTTACAAGGGACAGGGATAGGTACTGTACAGTACTTC. This codes for CASSLQGTGIGTVQYF.

This clonotype was observed a handful of times. A much more abundant neighbour one base away suggests this may be a read error. The rearrangement uses TRBV10-3 and TRBJ2-3; 7 bases agree with TRBD2. This CDR3 has 14 residues. From germline, CDR1 is ENHRY and CDR2 SYGVKD. The DNA for the CDR3 is TGTGCCATCAGTGAGTCGAGAGGGAGGGATAAGCAGTATTTT. Its protein is CAISESRGRDKQYF.